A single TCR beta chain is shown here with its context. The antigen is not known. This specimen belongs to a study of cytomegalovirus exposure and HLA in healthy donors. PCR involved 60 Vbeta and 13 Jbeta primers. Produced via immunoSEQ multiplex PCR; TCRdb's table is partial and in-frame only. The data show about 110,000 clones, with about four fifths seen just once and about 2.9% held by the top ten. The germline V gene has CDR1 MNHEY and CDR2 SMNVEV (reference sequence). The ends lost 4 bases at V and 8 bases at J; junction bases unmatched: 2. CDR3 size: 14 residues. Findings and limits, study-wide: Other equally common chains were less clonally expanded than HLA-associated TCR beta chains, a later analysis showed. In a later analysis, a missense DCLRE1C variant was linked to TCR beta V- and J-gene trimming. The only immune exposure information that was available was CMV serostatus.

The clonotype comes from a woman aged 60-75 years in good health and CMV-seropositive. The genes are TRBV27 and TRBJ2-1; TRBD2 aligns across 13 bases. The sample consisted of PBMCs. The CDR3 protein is CASSWTSGSHEQFF. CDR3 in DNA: TGTGCCAGCAGTTGGACTAGCGGGAGCCATGAGCAGTTCTTC.